What follows is one TCR beta chain and its context. Its antigen is not identified. Terminally differentiated effector memory CD45RA+ cells were excluded by CCR7 positive selection of CD45RO-negative cells. The data are from a study of shared clonotypes between healthy human individuals. Across the whole study: There were three CD4 naive, three CD4 memory, two CD8 naive and one CD8 memory plates per donor. Overall study results and limits: Among the subsets, naive ones generally showed larger estimated richness than memory ones. Generation probabilities of non-shared clonotypes were lower (relative to those shared by all four donors). In the sorted subsets, rarefaction showed sequencing was incomplete despite large depth.

Repertoires were generated with immunoSEQ multiplex PCR, while TCRdb's copy carries only in-frame clones and drops some. The data show hundreds of thousands of clones, with 92% seen just once and more than 20% held by the top ten. Sequenced input: naive CD8+ T cells sorted from blood. The source is a man under 40 in good health.

The CDR3 DNA reads as TGTGCCAGCAGTTTCGGACAGGGATTCTCCCAGTTCTTC. Translation gives CASSFGQGFSQFF. The rearrangement links TRBV27 to TRBJ2-1, with TRBD1 matching over 8 bases. Looked up from germline, CDR1 is MNHEY and CDR2 is SMNVEV (reference sequence). This CDR3 spans 13 amino acids. V dropped 3 bases and J dropped 13; count of bases not matched to a gene: 8.